This passage covers 32 T cell receptor beta chains from one sample sequenced in a study of cytotoxic CD8 clonotypes in ibrutinib-treated CLL. The data were produced by immunoSEQ multiplex PCR, yet TCRdb's version contains in-frame clones alone and is incomplete. The repertoire includes 60,000 to 65,000 clones, around 60% of them detected once, and roughly 14% sits in the top ten. The source material was PBMCs, sampled after 12 months of ibrutinib treatment. These TCRs come from a human donor with chronic lymphocytic leukemia.

The chain has TRBV28 and TRBJ2-7; 13 nucleotides line up with TRBD2. The CDR3 covers 14 residues. Germline V gene sequence: CDR1 MDHEN, CDR2 SYDVKM. V lost 6 bases, J lost 4 bases, and 3 bases stayed unmatched. The CDR3 protein is CASRELAGGYEQYF. The CDR3, as DNA: TGTGCCAGCAGAGAACTAGCGGGAGGGTACGAGCAGTACTTC.

Only a few counts were recorded for this clone. This sequence joins TRBV10-3 and TRBJ2-5; D perhaps matches TRBD1 (8 bases). The CDR3 has 14 amino acids. Germline values: CDR1 ENHRY, CDR2 SYGVKD. V dropped 6 bases and J dropped 4 bases, with 15 bases sitting between them. CDR3 bases: TGTGCCATCAGGCCGGACAGGGAGGGAGAGACCCAGTACTTC. Its translation: CAIRPDREGETQYF.

V is TRBV28 and J is TRBJ2-7, with TRBD2 matching 13 bases. Germline loops: CDR1 MDHEN, CDR2 SYDVKM. This CDR3 has 14 amino acids. After removal of 6 bases from V and 6 bases from J, the junction contained 5 bases not matched to a gene. CDR3 DNA sequence: TGTGCCAGCAGCCACAGACTAGCGGGAGGCGAGCAGTACTTC. It encodes CASSHRLAGGEQYF.

The chain carries TRBV5-8 and TRBJ2-7; D assignment may be TRBD1 or TRBD2 (6 bases each). The CDR3 extends over 15 amino acids. Germline CDR1 is SGHTS and CDR2 is YDEGEE. V was pared by 3 bases and J by 5 bases, with 18 bases between. The CDR3 protein is CASSSRGLLFHEQYF. The CDR3 nucleotides read TGTGCCAGCAGCTCCCGGGGGCTCCTATTCCACGAGCAGTACTTC.

The V gene is TRBV30, the J gene TRBJ1-6; no clear D. V shed 0 bases and J shed 6 bases, with 12 bases lying between them. The CDR3 spans 15 residues. Per germline, CDR1 GTSNPN and CDR2 SVGIG (reference sequence). Here the CDR3 reads CAWSVQRARNSPLHF. The CDR3 DNA reads as TGTGCCTGGAGTGTACAGCGGGCGCGTAATTCACCCCTCCACTTT.

This clone was seen a few times. V usage is TRBV4-1 and J usage is TRBJ1-1; maybe TRBD1 (6 bases). The CDR3 extends over 15 amino acids. Trimming removed 0 bases at V and 1 base at J, with 9 bases between. The germline V gene has CDR1 MGHRA and CDR2 YSYEKL. CDR3: CASSQEVGQNTEAFF. CDR3 nucleotides: TGCGCCAGCAGCCAAGAGGTGGGACAGAACACTGAAGCTTTCTTT.

The V and J genes are TRBV6-1 and TRBJ1-1; D might be TRBD1 (5 bases). V lost 5 bases, J lost 9 bases, and 13 bases lay in between. The length of the CDR3 is 12 residues. The germline gives CDR1 MNHNS, CDR2 SASEGT. CDR3 protein: CASSTQGTKAFF. The CDR3 DNA sequence: TGTGCCAGCAGTACCCAGGGTACAAAAGCTTTCTTT.

V usage is TRBV6-4 and J usage is TRBJ1-3; D unresolved. The V gene lost 0 bases and the J gene lost 4 bases, with 4 bases spanning the gap. The CDR3 runs 13 residues. Germline CDR1 reads MRHNA; CDR2 reads SNTAGT. The DNA for the CDR3 is TGTGCCAGCAGTGACTCGAACGGAAACACCATATATTTT. Protein product: CASSDSNGNTIYF.

This clone was counted only a few times. The V and J genes are TRBV18 and TRBJ1-2; D unclear. The length of the CDR3 is 15 residues. Trimming took off 3 bases at V and 4 bases at J, with 15 bases between the two ends. Germline V gives CDR1 KGHSH, CDR2 LQKENI. The CDR3 bases are TGTGCCAGCTCACCGGAGACCCGCCTTTCCTATGGCTACACCTTC. Translation gives CASSPETRLSYGYTF.

CDR3 coding DNA: TGTGCCATCCGGACTAGAAACCTCTACGAGCAGTACTTC. It yields the protein CAIRTRNLYEQYF. The J gene is TRBJ2-7, the V gene TRBV10-3, with 7 bases lining up with TRBD2. J lost 3 bases, V lost 8 bases, and 7 bases had no gene match. CDR3 size: 13 residues. Germline V gene data show CDR1 as ENHRY and CDR2 as SYGVKD.

The J gene is TRBJ1-5, the V gene TRBV6-6, with D possibly matching TRBD1 (6 bases). Trimming left V 6 bases short and J 6 bases short, with 18 bases between. The V gene's germline CDR1 is MNHNY and CDR2 SVGAGI (reference sequence). The CDR3 length is 15 residues. The CDR3 nucleotides are TGTGCCAGCAGGGGAACAGGGCGAGGGTCTCAGCCCCAGCATTTT. Its translation: CASRGTGRGSQPQHF.

The chain employs TRBV16 and TRBJ1-5; 7 bases line up with TRBD1. Trimming removed 0 bases from V and 2 bases from J; junction bases left unmatched: 4. From germline, CDR1 is KGHSY and CDR2 FQNENV. The length of the CDR3 is 16 residues. The CDR3 is CASSQSGGVGNQPQHF. The CDR3 DNA reads as TGTGCCAGCAGCCAATCAGGGGGCGTAGGCAATCAGCCCCAGCATTTT.

This clone was counted a single time. The chain couples TRBV6-1 to TRBJ1-1; tentatively, D is TRBD1 (5 bases). Germline V gives CDR1 MNHNS, CDR2 SASEGT. CDR3 size: 13 residues. The germline V and J ends were trimmed by 7 bases and 2 bases, with 11 bases remaining between them. The CDR3 nucleotides read TGTGCCAGCACGCAGACAGCTAACACTGAAGCTTTCTTT. Protein: CASTQTANTEAFF.

The chain employs TRBV2 and TRBJ2-5; D ambiguous. Trimming left V 7 bases short and J 4 bases short, with 13 bases between. In germline, CDR1 is SNHLY, CDR2 FYNNEI. The CDR3 runs 13 residues. The CDR3 sequence is CASTTNRGETQYF. CDR3 coding DNA: TGTGCCAGCACCACAAACCGAGGAGAGACCCAGTACTTC.

This clone was found once. This CDR3 is also generated by other DNA sequences in the sample. V is TRBV5-1 and J is TRBJ2-5; D ambiguous. The germline CDR1 and CDR2 sequences are SGHRS and YFSETQ. V gave up 0 bases and J gave up 5 bases, with 8 bases separating them. The CDR3 is 13 amino acids. CDR3 nucleotides: TGCGCCAGCAGCTTGGCTGGTGGGGAGACCCAGTACTTC. It codes for CASSLAGGETQYF.

In this sample, this clone is large (0.1 to 1%). This sequence joins TRBV28 and TRBJ2-7; perhaps TRBD2 as D (7 bases). Germline-derived CDR1 and CDR2 are MDHEN and SYDVKM. The length of the CDR3 is 14 residues. V was shortened by 3 bases and J by 4 bases, with 13 bases between the two germline ends. CDR3 nucleotides: TGTGCCAGCAGTTTCGGCGGGGGCGGTTACGAGCAGTACTTC. Amino acids: CASSFGGGGYEQYF.

The genes are TRBV7-2 and TRBJ1-6; D unresolved. The V gene lost 5 bases and the J gene lost 9 bases, with 11 bases spanning the gap. Germline V gives CDR1 SGHTA, CDR2 FQGNSA. CDR3 length: 13 amino acids. The CDR3 is CASSPAPSSPLHF. In DNA form, the CDR3 reads TGTGCCAGCAGCCCCGCACCCAGTTCACCCCTCCACTTT.

The CDR3 coding sequence is TGTGCCATCAGTGAGTCAAACAGACAAGAGACCCAGTACTTC. Its protein is CAISESNRQETQYF. The chain recombines TRBV10-3 with TRBJ2-5, with D unresolved. Trimming cost V 0 bases and J 2 bases, with 7 bases left between them. The CDR3 spans 14 residues. Germline CDR1 ENHRY, CDR2 SYGVKD.

This clone has more than one count but fewer than ten. The rearrangement uses TRBV27 and TRBJ2-1; the D gene is possibly TRBD2 (6 bases). This CDR3 spans 17 amino acids. From germline, CDR1 is MNHEY and CDR2 SMNVEV (reference sequence). V gave up 5 bases and J gave up 2 bases, with 19 bases separating them. CDR3 sequence reads: CASSLTTRLGAYNEQFF. The CDR3 region has the DNA TGTGCCAGCAGTCTAACGACTAGACTAGGAGCCTACAATGAGCAGTTCTTC.

This clone was seen ten or more times. The chain has TRBV4-1 and TRBJ1-1; a possible D gene is TRBD1 (6 bases). CDR1 and CDR2 from the germline V gene are MGHRA and YSYEKL. V was pared by 3 bases and J by 4 bases, with 15 bases between. The CDR3 is 15 residues long. As DNA, the CDR3 is TGCGCCAGCAGCCATCACGACAGGCCCTCCACTGAAGCTTTCTTT. It translates to CASSHHDRPSTEAFF.

V usage is TRBV19 and J usage is TRBJ2-1; D is unclear. Germline V gene lookup returns CDR1 LNHDA and CDR2 SQIVND (reference sequence). V lost 3 bases, J lost 0 bases, and 9 bases lay in between. The CDR3 sequence is 15 residues long. The CDR3 loop is CASSIMAGSYNEQFF. CDR3 coding DNA: TGTGCCAGTAGTATCATGGCAGGCTCCTACAATGAGCAGTTCTTC.

The chain links TRBV9 to TRBJ1-1; 8 bases agree with TRBD1. CDR3 size: 15 residues. V trimming: 2 bases; J trimming: 5 bases; junction bases outside the gene matches: 8. Germline V gives CDR1 SGDLS, CDR2 YYNGEE. CDR3 coding DNA: TGTGCCAGCAGCGTCGACGTTAACAGGGGGACTGAAGCTTTCTTT. Amino acids: CASSVDVNRGTEAFF.

Only a few counts were recorded for this clone. V gene TRBV6-5 combines with J gene TRBJ2-6; D might be TRBD1 (5 bases). Between the trimmed V and J ends, which lost 7 bases and 0 bases, there was a span of 10 bases. Germline lookup yields CDR1 MNHEY and CDR2 SVGAGI. The CDR3 consists of 15 residues. CDR3 protein: CASKAGSSGANVLTF. Written as DNA, the CDR3 is TGTGCCAGCAAGGCAGGGTCCTCTGGGGCCAACGTCCTGACTTTC.

The chain employs TRBV18 and TRBJ1-2; D is ambiguous. Trimming pared 2 bases from V and 3 bases from J, leaving 4 bases between. CDR3 length equals 12 residues. The germline V gene encodes CDR1 KGHSH and CDR2 LQKENI. CDR3 nucleotides: TGTGCCAGCTCACCAACGGACTATGGCTACACCTTC. Encoded protein: CASSPTDYGYTF.

The V gene is TRBV19, the J gene TRBJ1-2, with unresolved D. Looked up from germline, CDR1 is LNHDA and CDR2 is SQIVND (reference sequence). V gave up 7 bases and J gave up 4 bases, with 10 bases separating them. The length of the CDR3 is 12 residues. As DNA, the CDR3 is TGTGCCAGTATCCGGGCCGGCTATGGCTACACCTTC. It encodes CASIRAGYGYTF.

This clone was seen many times. V gene TRBV5-1 combines with J gene TRBJ1-1, with D unresolved. The CDR3 is 12 residues long. CDR1 and CDR2 from the germline V gene are SGHRS and YFSETQ. The V gene lost 7 bases and the J gene lost 0 bases, with 7 bases spanning the gap. The CDR3 DNA follows: TGCGCCAGCCGGACTCTGAACACTGAAGCTTTCTTT. Translation gives CASRTLNTEAFF.

V gene TRBV4-1 combines with J gene TRBJ2-3; 7 nucleotides line up with TRBD1. CDR3 length: 14 residues. The trim removed 5 bases at V and 3 bases at J, leaving 5 bases unmatched. Germline CDR1 and CDR2: MGHRA and YSYEKL. Here the CDR3 reads CASSVGQRTDTQYF. The CDR3 DNA is TGCGCCAGCAGCGTGGGACAGCGAACAGATACGCAGTATTTT.

The genes are TRBV5-1 and TRBJ1-2, with 7 bases identical to TRBD1. Per the germline V gene, CDR1 is SGHRS and CDR2 is YFSETQ. Unmatched junction bases numbered 10, after V lost 3 bases and J lost 8 bases. The CDR3 contains 14 residues. The CDR3 DNA reads TGCGCCAGCAGCTCAGATACGGGACAGAAGGGCTACACCTTC. It encodes CASSSDTGQKGYTF. Full variable domain (missing parts from reference TRBV5-1 and TRBJ1-2): KAGVTQTPRYLIKTRGQQVTLSCSPISGHRSVSWYQQTPGQGLQFLFEYFSETQRNKGNFPGRFSGRQFSNSRSEMNVSTLELGDSALYLCASSSDTGQKGYTFGSGTRLTVV.

J is TRBJ2-6 and V is TRBV7-9; the D gene is possibly TRBD2 (5 bases). The CDR3 runs to 16 residues. Trimming removed 4 bases at V and 1 base at J, with 11 bases between. The germline V gene encodes CDR1 SEHNR and CDR2 FQNEAQ (reference sequence). As DNA, the CDR3 is TGTGCCAGCAGCTACCGCGGGTGGTCTGGGGCCAACGTCCTGACTTTC. Encoded protein: CASSYRGWSGANVLTF.

This clone has a handful of counts. The chain is built from TRBV7-2 and TRBJ1-2, with TRBD1 matching 9 bases. This CDR3 spans 16 amino acids. V trimming: 5 bases; J trimming: 5 bases; junction bases outside the gene matches: 12. Germline V lookup: CDR1 SGHTA, CDR2 FQGNSA. CDR3 amino acids: CASSLGPHGTGYGYTF. In nucleotides, the CDR3 is TGTGCCAGCAGCCTAGGACCGCACGGGACAGGGTATGGCTACACCTTC.

This rearrangement joins TRBV4-1 to TRBJ1-2; D perhaps matches TRBD1 (6 bases). The CDR3 is made up of 18 amino acids. Germline values: CDR1 MGHRA, CDR2 YSYEKL. Trimming left V 4 bases short and J 6 bases short, with 27 bases between. The CDR3, as DNA: TGCGCCAGCAGCCGAATAGCTGGATCAGGGTCAGGGGCGCATGGCTACACCTTC. The encoded protein is CASSRIAGSGSGAHGYTF.

This sequence joins TRBV25-1 and TRBJ2-1; 9 nucleotides line up with TRBD1. This CDR3 has 16 amino acids. Germline lookup yields CDR1 MGHDK and CDR2 SYGVNS. The V segment lost 5 bases and the J segment 4 bases; nucleotides outside the gene matches: 9. For the CDR3, the DNA is TGTGCCAGCAGTTCCTCCGGGACAGGGAAATACAATGAGCAGTTCTTC. It translates to CASSSSGTGKYNEQFF.